The 20 T cell receptor beta chains reported below all come from one sample, sequenced in a study of graft-versus-host responses after intestinal transplantation. TCRdb keeps only in-frame clones here, not all; method: immunoSEQ multiplex PCR. The sample has several hundred clones; 76% are singletons. Lymphocytes from graft epithelium and lamina propria were isolated. Sequenced here: ileum tissue, sampled about 260 days after intestinal transplant. The receptors stem from a human patient who received an intestinal transplant, so some T cells may come from the graft donor.

This chain connects TRBV6-1 to TRBJ2-2; 15 positions match TRBD2. The CDR3 is 15 residues long. Germline V gene lookup returns CDR1 MNHNS and CDR2 SASEGT. The J segment lost 8 bases and the V segment lost 7 bases, leaving 5 bases of the junction unmatched. CDR3: CASIGLAGGSGELFF. The CDR3 DNA sequence: TGTGCCAGCATTGGACTAGCGGGAGGGTCGGGGGAGCTGTTTTTT.

The V call is TRBV25-1, the J call TRBJ2-7; D is unclear. Germline values: CDR1 MGHDK, CDR2 SYGVNS. Trimming shortened V by 1 base and J by 3 bases, and 4 bases separated the two germline ends. The length of the CDR3 is 12 residues. The CDR3 spells CASSEWGYEQYF. CDR3 DNA: TGTGCCAGCAGTGAATGGGGCTACGAGCAGTACTTC.

The chain combines TRBV6-4 with TRBJ2-3; tentative D call: TRBD2 (6 bases). The CDR3 has 14 residues. The germline V gene encodes CDR1 MRHNA and CDR2 SNTAGT. V lost 5 bases, J lost 0 bases, and 9 bases lay in between. As DNA, the CDR3 is TGTGCCAGCAGTCCCGGGGGAAGCACAGATACGCAGTATTTT. Protein sequence: CASSPGGSTDTQYF.

This rearrangement joins TRBV28 to TRBJ2-5, with D perhaps TRBD1 (6 bases). From germline, CDR1 is MDHEN and CDR2 SYDVKM. V was cut by 4 bases and J by 2 bases, with 8 bases left in between. The length of the CDR3 is 13 residues. CDR3 amino acids: CASSSTGQETQYF. DNA for the CDR3: TGTGCCAGCAGTTCCACAGGGCAAGAGACCCAGTACTTC.

The rearrangement joins TRBV7-6 to TRBJ2-7; D may be TRBD2 (6 bases). Between the trimmed V and J ends, which lost 4 bases and 3 bases, there was a span of 16 bases. The CDR3 sequence is 15 residues long. From germline, CDR1 is SGHVS and CDR2 FNYEAQ. The CDR3 DNA reads TGTGCCAGCAGCTACCGGGACTGGGTCGGCTACGAGCAGTACTTC. Its translation: CASSYRDWVGYEQYF.

This chain links TRBV19 with TRBJ1-4; D remains unclear. CDR3 length: 15 amino acids. V dropped 5 bases and J dropped 6 bases, with 16 bases sitting between them. Germline V lookup: CDR1 LNHDA, CDR2 SQIVND (reference sequence). CDR3: CASSLLEDEYEKLFF. CDR3 nucleotide sequence: TGTGCCAGTAGTTTATTAGAGGATGAATATGAAAAACTGTTTTTT. The whole variable domain, remainder taken from reference TRBV19 and TRBJ1-4, is DGGITQSPKYLFRKEGQNVTLSCEQNLNHDAMYWYRQDPGQGLRLIYYSQIVNDFQKGDIAEGYSVSREKKESFPLTVTSAQKNPTAFYLCASSLLEDEYEKLFFGSGTQLSVL.

For this clone: Compared with germline, one end of the junction differs, possibly owing to a read error. V gene TRBV5-1 combines with J gene TRBJ2-3, with 7 bases identical to TRBD2. Germline-derived CDR1 and CDR2 are SGHRS and YFSETQ. The CDR3 has 16 amino acids. CDR3: CAGRTHYSGSTDTQYF. DNA of the CDR3: TGCGCCGGCAGAACCCATTATAGCGGGAGCACAGATACGCAGTATTTT.

The table lists this clone with a count of one. In nucleotides, the CDR3 is TGTGCCAGCAGTGACAGGGATAATTCACCCCTCCACTTT. It translates to CASSDRDNSPLHF. The chain carries TRBV6-4 and TRBJ1-6; D not certain. CDR1 is MRHNA and CDR2 is SNTAGT in the germline V gene. There are 13 residues in the CDR3. The V end lost 2 bases, the J end lost 5 bases, and 4 bases lay between the germline ends.

This sequence joins TRBV7-2 and TRBJ2-5; either TRBD1 or TRBD2 may fit D (5 bases each). The V gene lost 5 bases and the J gene lost 3 bases, with 22 bases spanning the gap. The CDR3 has 17 residues. Germline values: CDR1 SGHTA, CDR2 FQGNSA. The CDR3 DNA is TGTGCCAGCAGCCTGGGGGTCTCGATGGGGAAGAAAGAGACCCAGTACTTC. Amino acids: CASSLGVSMGKKETQYF.

V usage is TRBV18 and J usage is TRBJ1-5; D perhaps matches TRBD1 (5 bases). Per germline, CDR1 KGHSH and CDR2 LQKENI. Trimming pared 5 bases from V and 4 bases from J, leaving 6 bases between. The CDR3 runs to 12 residues. CDR3 DNA: TGTGCCAGCTCAGGGGCGAATCAGCCCCAGCATTTT. Translating gives CASSGANQPQHF.

This sequence joins TRBV4-2 and TRBJ2-2; D gene ambiguous. V shed 0 bases and J shed 3 bases, with 8 bases lying between them. CDR1 is LGHNA and CDR2 is YNFKEQ in the germline V gene. This CDR3 is 15 amino acids long. Written as DNA, the CDR3 is TGTGCCAGCAGCCAAGAAAGCCAACACACCGGGGAGCTGTTTTTT. This sequence encodes CASSQESQHTGELFF.

The chain is built from TRBV30 and TRBJ2-5; TRBD2 matches at 7 bases. CDR1 and CDR2 (germline): GTSNPN, SVGIG (reference sequence). Losses at the gene ends were 0 bases for V and 1 base for J; bases not matched to a gene: 2. The CDR3 spans 14 residues. CDR3 coding DNA: TGTGCCTGGAGTGTGGGAGGGGTCCAAGAGACCCAGTACTTC. Translation gives CAWSVGGVQETQYF. The full variable domain, in which reference TRBV30 and TRBJ2-5 provide the parts outside the CDR3, is SQTIHQWPATLVQPVGSPLSLECTVEGTSNPNLYWYRQAAGRGLQLLFYSVGIGQISSEVPQNLSASRPQDRQFILSSKKLLLSDSGFYLCAWSVGGVQETQYFGPGTRLLVL.

This chain links TRBV6-4 with TRBJ2-3, with 11 bases matching TRBD1. V gave up 6 bases and J gave up 4 bases; unmatched junction bases: 6. CDR1 is MRHNA, CDR2 SNTAGT, per germline. There are 15 residues in the CDR3. The CDR3 region has the DNA TGTGCCAGCAGCGAGGGACAGGGGGAATCAGATACGCAGTATTTT. Translating gives CASSEGQGESDTQYF.

This clone showed up just a few times. The V and J genes are TRBV4-2 and TRBJ2-3; TRBD2 matches 14 bases. J was trimmed by 6 bases and V by 2 bases; bases with no gene match: 4. Germline V gene sequence: CDR1 LGHNA, CDR2 YNFKEQ. The length of the CDR3 is 16 residues. The CDR3 region is CASSQTGTSGSDTQYF. CDR3 sequence (DNA): TGTGCCAGCAGCCAAACCGGGACTAGCGGGAGTGATACGCAGTATTTT.

This sequence joins TRBV4-2 and TRBJ2-1; TRBD2 agrees at 10 bases. Germline V CDR1 and CDR2: LGHNA, YNFKEQ. Unmatched junction bases numbered 9, after V lost 3 bases and J lost 4 bases. The CDR3 sequence is 17 residues long. The CDR3 sequence is CASSHPAAGGPYNEQFF. The DNA of the CDR3 is TGTGCCAGCAGCCATCCCGCAGCGGGAGGGCCTTACAATGAGCAGTTCTTC.

In DNA, the CDR3 is TGTGCCAGCACCGGACAGGGGGCAAACTCCTACGAGCAGTACTTC. Its protein product is CASTGQGANSYEQYF. V is TRBV28 and J is TRBJ2-7, with 11 bases that match TRBD1. The V segment lost 7 bases and the J segment 0 bases; nucleotides outside the gene matches: 5. CDR1 and CDR2 (germline): MDHEN, SYDVKM. The CDR3 is 15 amino acids.

The rearrangement joins TRBV9 to TRBJ2-7, with D possibly being TRBD1 (6 bases). CDR3 length: 14 residues. From germline, CDR1 is SGDLS and CDR2 YYNGEE. V dropped 1 base and J dropped 4 bases, with 12 bases sitting between them. The DNA for the CDR3 is TGTGCCAGCAGCGTAAACAGGGAACCTTACGAGCAGTACTTC. Translation gives CASSVNREPYEQYF.

A single count supports this clone. The chain links TRBV5-1 to TRBJ2-2; the D is unclear. CDR3 length equals 14 residues. V lost 6 bases and J lost 2, with 11 bases in between. Germline V CDR1 and CDR2: SGHRS, YFSETQ. The CDR3 nucleotides read TGCGCCAGCAACGTCGGACCCAACACCGGGGAGCTGTTTTTT. This translates into CASNVGPNTGELFF.

This chain joins TRBV28 and TRBJ2-1; tentatively, D is TRBD1 (5 bases). Germline assignment: CDR1 MDHEN and CDR2 SYDVKM. V dropped 3 bases and J dropped 4 bases, with 19 bases sitting between them. The CDR3 has 17 residues. The CDR3 bases are TGTGCCAGCAGTTTCGGACATATAGCTTTGGATTACAATGAGCAGTTCTTC. This gives the protein CASSFGHIALDYNEQFF.

This clone was observed a handful of times. The chain recombines TRBV9 with TRBJ1-2, with D possibly TRBD1 on 5 matching bases. V was trimmed by 4 bases and J by 4 bases, leaving 17 bases between them. The length of the CDR3 is 15 residues. The germline V gene encodes CDR1 SGDLS and CDR2 YYNGEE. The CDR3 loop reads CASSPGDARLYGYTF. The CDR3 DNA follows: TGTGCCAGCAGCCCTGGGGACGCCCGCCTCTATGGCTACACCTTC.